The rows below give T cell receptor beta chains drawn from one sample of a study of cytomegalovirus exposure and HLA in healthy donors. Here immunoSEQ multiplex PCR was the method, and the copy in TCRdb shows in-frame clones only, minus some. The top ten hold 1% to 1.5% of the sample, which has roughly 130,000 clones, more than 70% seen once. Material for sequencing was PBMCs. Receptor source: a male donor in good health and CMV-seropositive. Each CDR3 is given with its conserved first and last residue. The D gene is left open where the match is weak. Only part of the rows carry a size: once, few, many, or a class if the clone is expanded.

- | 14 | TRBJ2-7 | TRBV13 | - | TGTGCCAGCAGCTTAGCTCGCGGTTCCTACGAGCAGTACTTC | CASSLARGSYEQYF
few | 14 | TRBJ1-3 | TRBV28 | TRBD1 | TGTGCCAGCAGTGTCACAGGGGCCCGGGACACCATATATTTT | CASSVTGARDTIYF
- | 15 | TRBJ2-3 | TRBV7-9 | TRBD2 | TGTGCCAGCAGCTTAGTAGCGGGAGAGACAGATACGCAGTATTTT | CASSLVAGETDTQYF
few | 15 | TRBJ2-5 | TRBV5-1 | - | TGCGCCAGCAGCTGGGGGGACTTTCTGGAAGAGACCCAGTACTTC | CASSWGDFLEETQYF
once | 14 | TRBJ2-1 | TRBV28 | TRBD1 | TGTGCCAGCAGTACTGGGACAGGGGGGGATCCGGAGTTCTTC | CASSTGTGGDPEFF
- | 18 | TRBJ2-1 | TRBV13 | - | TGTGCCAGCAGCTTTGGGCGGAGGGGGGGGGCCCCGTACAATGAGCAGTTCTTC | CASSFGRRGGAPYNEQFF
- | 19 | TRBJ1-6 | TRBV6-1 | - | TGTGCCAGCAGTGAAGCGCTGGAGGCAGGCACCTATTATAATTCACCCCTCCACTTT | CASSEALEAGTYYNSPLHF
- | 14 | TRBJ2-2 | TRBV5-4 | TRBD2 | TGTGCCAGCAGCCAGGGACTAGCCACCGGGGAGCTGTTTTTT | CASSQGLATGELFF
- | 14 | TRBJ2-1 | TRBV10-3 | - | TGTGCCATGGGCCAGGAGGGCCCCTACAATGAGCAGTTCTTC | CAMGQEGPYNEQFF
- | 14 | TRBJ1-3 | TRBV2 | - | TGTGCCAGCAGTGATTCCCTCTCTGGAAACACCATATATTTT | CASSDSLSGNTIYF
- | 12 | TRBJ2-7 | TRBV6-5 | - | TGTGCCAGCAACAGGGGGGGGTACGAGCAGTACTTC | CASNRGGYEQYF
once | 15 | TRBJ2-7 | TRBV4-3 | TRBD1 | TGCGCCAGCAGCCAAGATCCAGGGGGCAACTACGAGCAGTACTTC | CASSQDPGGNYEQYF
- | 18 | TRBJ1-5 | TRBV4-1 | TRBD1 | TGCGCCAGCAGCCAAGAGGGACAGGGGCTAGAAGGGAATCAGCCCCAGCATTTT | CASSQEGQGLEGNQPQHF
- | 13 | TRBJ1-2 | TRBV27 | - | TGTGCCAGCAGTTTAGGAGGGAACTATGGCTACACCTTC | CASSLGGNYGYTF
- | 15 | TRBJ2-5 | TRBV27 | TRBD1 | TGTGCCAGCAGCCCGACAGGGTGGCTCGAGAATACCCAGTACTTC | CASSPTGWLENTQYF
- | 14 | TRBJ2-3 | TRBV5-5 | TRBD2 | TGTGCCAGCAGCCGCACTAGCGGGGGAGATACGCAGTATTTT | CASSRTSGGDTQYF
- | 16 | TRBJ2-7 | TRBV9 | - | TGTGCCAGCAGCGTAGTTCCGGACAGCCGATCCTACGAGCAGTACTTC | CASSVVPDSRSYEQYF
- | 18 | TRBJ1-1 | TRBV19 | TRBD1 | TGTGCCAGTACCCCAATAGGAATCAGGGGGATGAGGAACACTGAAGCTTTCTTT | CASTPIGIRGMRNTEAFF
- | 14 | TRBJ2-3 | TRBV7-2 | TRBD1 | TGTGCCAGCAGCGTAGACAGGGGGCCAGATACGCAGTATTTT | CASSVDRGPDTQYF
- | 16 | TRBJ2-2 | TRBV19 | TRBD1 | TGTGCCAGTAGTCGAGAACAGGGGGCGAACACCGGGGAGCTGTTTTTT | CASSREQGANTGELFF
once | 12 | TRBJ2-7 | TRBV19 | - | TGTGCCAGTAGTATCAGGGCGGGGGAGCAGTACTTC | CASSIRAGEQYF
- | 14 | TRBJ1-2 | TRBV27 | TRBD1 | TGTGCCAGCCATGACCGGGACAGGGGCCATGGCTACACCTTC | CASHDRDRGHGYTF
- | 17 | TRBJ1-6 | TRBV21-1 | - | TGTGCCAGAACCGGGACAGACAAGAAAATAAATAATTCACCCCTCCACTTT | CARTGTDKKINNSPLHF
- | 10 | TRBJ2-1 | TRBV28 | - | TGTGCCAGCACGTCCCGTGGGCAGTTCTTC | CASTSRGQFF
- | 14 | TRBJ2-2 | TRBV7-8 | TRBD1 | TGTGCCCTGGGACAGAACCCGGTTTCCGGGGAGCTGTTTTTT | CALGQNPVSGELFF
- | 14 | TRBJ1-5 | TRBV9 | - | TGTGCCAGCAGCGTAGCTCCGGGGAATCAGCCCCAGCATTTT | CASSVAPGNQPQHF
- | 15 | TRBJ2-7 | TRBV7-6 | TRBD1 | TGTGCCAGCAGTTTGACCGGGACAGGGATCAACGAGCAGTACTTC | CASSLTGTGINEQYF
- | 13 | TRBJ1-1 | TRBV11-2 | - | TGTGCCAGCAGCTTGGGGGCAAGGGTGAAAGCTTTCTTT | CASSLGARVKAFF
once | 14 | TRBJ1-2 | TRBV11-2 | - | TGTGCCAGCAGCCGACCGGGACAATCCTATGGCTACACCTTC | CASSRPGQSYGYTF
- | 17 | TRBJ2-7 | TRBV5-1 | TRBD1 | TGCGCCAGCAGCAGATTAACAGGGGGCGCGGACTCCTACGAGCAGTACTTC | CASSRLTGGADSYEQYF
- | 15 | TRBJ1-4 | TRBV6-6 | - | TGTGCCAGCAGTTATCGGGCTGCGGGAGTCGAAAAACTGTTTTTT | CASSYRAAGVEKLFF
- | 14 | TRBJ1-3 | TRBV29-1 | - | TGCAGCGTTGAAGGGACAGCCTCTGGAAACACCATATATTTT | CSVEGTASGNTIYF
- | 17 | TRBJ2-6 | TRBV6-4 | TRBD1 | TGTGCCAGCAGTTCTGGACAGGGAAACTCTGGGGCCAACGTCCTGACTTTC | CASSSGQGNSGANVLTF
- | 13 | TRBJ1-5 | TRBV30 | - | TGTGCCTGGAGTGGGGGGGAAAATCAGCCCCAGCATTTT | CAWSGGENQPQHF
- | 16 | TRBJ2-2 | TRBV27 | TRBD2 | TGTGCCAGCAGCTTGGCGGGAGATATGTACACCGGGGAGCTGTTTTTT | CASSLAGDMYTGELFF
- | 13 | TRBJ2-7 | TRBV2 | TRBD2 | TGTGCCAGCAGTGCTGGACTAGCGGGGGAGCAGTACTTC | CASSAGLAGEQYF
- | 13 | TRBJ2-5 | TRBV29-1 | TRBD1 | TGCAGCGCCGCACAGGGGGCGCGGGAGACCCAGTACTTC | CSAAQGARETQYF
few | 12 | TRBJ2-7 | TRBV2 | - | TGTGCCAGCAGTTCGCAGAACTACGAGCAGTACTTC | CASSSQNYEQYF
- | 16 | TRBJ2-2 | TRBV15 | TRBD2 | TGTGCCACCACCAAGGCGGGGGACGCGAACACCGGGGAGCTGTTTTTT | CATTKAGDANTGELFF
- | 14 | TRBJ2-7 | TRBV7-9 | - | TGTGCCAGCAGCTTAGCACAGGGTAACTACGAGCAGTACTTC | CASSLAQGNYEQYF
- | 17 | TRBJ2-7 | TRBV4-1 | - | TGCGCCAGCAGCCAAGTTTTAAGACTTAGTGGAGGCTACGAGCAGTACTTC | CASSQVLRLSGGYEQYF
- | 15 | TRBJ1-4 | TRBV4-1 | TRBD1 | TGCGCCAGCAGTTTCGGAGGGGGCGAAGGTGAAAAACTGTTTTTT | CASSFGGGEGEKLFF
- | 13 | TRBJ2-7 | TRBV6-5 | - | TGTGCCAGCAGTTATGGTTCAGTCTACGAGCAGTACTTC | CASSYGSVYEQYF
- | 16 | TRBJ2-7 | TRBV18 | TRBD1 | TGTGCCAGCTCACCGACCCTCGGGACAGGCTCCTACGAGCAGTACTTC | CASSPTLGTGSYEQYF
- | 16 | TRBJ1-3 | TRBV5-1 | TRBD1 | TGCGCCAGCAGCATATCCGGGACAGGGACTGGAAACACCATATATTTT | CASSISGTGTGNTIYF
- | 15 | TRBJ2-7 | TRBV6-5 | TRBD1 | TGTGCCAGCAGTTACGGGGGACAGGGATCCTACGAGCAGTACTTC | CASSYGGQGSYEQYF